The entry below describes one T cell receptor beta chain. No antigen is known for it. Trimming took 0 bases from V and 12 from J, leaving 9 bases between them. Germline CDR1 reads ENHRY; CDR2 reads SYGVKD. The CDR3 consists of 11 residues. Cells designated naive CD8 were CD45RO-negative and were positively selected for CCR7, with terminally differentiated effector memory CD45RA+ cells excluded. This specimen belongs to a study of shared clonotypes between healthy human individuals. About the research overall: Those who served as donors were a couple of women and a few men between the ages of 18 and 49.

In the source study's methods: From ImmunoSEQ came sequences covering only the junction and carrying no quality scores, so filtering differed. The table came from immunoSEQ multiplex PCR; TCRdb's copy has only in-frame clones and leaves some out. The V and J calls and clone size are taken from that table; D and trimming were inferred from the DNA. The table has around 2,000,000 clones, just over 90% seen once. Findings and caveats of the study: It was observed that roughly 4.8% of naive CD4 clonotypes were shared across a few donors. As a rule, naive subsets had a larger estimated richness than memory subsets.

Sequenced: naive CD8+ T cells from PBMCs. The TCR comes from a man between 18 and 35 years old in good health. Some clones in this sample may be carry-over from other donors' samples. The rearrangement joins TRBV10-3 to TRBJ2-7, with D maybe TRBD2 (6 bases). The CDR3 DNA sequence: TGTGCCATCAGTGAGTCTTGGGACTTGTACTTC. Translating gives CAISESWDLYF.